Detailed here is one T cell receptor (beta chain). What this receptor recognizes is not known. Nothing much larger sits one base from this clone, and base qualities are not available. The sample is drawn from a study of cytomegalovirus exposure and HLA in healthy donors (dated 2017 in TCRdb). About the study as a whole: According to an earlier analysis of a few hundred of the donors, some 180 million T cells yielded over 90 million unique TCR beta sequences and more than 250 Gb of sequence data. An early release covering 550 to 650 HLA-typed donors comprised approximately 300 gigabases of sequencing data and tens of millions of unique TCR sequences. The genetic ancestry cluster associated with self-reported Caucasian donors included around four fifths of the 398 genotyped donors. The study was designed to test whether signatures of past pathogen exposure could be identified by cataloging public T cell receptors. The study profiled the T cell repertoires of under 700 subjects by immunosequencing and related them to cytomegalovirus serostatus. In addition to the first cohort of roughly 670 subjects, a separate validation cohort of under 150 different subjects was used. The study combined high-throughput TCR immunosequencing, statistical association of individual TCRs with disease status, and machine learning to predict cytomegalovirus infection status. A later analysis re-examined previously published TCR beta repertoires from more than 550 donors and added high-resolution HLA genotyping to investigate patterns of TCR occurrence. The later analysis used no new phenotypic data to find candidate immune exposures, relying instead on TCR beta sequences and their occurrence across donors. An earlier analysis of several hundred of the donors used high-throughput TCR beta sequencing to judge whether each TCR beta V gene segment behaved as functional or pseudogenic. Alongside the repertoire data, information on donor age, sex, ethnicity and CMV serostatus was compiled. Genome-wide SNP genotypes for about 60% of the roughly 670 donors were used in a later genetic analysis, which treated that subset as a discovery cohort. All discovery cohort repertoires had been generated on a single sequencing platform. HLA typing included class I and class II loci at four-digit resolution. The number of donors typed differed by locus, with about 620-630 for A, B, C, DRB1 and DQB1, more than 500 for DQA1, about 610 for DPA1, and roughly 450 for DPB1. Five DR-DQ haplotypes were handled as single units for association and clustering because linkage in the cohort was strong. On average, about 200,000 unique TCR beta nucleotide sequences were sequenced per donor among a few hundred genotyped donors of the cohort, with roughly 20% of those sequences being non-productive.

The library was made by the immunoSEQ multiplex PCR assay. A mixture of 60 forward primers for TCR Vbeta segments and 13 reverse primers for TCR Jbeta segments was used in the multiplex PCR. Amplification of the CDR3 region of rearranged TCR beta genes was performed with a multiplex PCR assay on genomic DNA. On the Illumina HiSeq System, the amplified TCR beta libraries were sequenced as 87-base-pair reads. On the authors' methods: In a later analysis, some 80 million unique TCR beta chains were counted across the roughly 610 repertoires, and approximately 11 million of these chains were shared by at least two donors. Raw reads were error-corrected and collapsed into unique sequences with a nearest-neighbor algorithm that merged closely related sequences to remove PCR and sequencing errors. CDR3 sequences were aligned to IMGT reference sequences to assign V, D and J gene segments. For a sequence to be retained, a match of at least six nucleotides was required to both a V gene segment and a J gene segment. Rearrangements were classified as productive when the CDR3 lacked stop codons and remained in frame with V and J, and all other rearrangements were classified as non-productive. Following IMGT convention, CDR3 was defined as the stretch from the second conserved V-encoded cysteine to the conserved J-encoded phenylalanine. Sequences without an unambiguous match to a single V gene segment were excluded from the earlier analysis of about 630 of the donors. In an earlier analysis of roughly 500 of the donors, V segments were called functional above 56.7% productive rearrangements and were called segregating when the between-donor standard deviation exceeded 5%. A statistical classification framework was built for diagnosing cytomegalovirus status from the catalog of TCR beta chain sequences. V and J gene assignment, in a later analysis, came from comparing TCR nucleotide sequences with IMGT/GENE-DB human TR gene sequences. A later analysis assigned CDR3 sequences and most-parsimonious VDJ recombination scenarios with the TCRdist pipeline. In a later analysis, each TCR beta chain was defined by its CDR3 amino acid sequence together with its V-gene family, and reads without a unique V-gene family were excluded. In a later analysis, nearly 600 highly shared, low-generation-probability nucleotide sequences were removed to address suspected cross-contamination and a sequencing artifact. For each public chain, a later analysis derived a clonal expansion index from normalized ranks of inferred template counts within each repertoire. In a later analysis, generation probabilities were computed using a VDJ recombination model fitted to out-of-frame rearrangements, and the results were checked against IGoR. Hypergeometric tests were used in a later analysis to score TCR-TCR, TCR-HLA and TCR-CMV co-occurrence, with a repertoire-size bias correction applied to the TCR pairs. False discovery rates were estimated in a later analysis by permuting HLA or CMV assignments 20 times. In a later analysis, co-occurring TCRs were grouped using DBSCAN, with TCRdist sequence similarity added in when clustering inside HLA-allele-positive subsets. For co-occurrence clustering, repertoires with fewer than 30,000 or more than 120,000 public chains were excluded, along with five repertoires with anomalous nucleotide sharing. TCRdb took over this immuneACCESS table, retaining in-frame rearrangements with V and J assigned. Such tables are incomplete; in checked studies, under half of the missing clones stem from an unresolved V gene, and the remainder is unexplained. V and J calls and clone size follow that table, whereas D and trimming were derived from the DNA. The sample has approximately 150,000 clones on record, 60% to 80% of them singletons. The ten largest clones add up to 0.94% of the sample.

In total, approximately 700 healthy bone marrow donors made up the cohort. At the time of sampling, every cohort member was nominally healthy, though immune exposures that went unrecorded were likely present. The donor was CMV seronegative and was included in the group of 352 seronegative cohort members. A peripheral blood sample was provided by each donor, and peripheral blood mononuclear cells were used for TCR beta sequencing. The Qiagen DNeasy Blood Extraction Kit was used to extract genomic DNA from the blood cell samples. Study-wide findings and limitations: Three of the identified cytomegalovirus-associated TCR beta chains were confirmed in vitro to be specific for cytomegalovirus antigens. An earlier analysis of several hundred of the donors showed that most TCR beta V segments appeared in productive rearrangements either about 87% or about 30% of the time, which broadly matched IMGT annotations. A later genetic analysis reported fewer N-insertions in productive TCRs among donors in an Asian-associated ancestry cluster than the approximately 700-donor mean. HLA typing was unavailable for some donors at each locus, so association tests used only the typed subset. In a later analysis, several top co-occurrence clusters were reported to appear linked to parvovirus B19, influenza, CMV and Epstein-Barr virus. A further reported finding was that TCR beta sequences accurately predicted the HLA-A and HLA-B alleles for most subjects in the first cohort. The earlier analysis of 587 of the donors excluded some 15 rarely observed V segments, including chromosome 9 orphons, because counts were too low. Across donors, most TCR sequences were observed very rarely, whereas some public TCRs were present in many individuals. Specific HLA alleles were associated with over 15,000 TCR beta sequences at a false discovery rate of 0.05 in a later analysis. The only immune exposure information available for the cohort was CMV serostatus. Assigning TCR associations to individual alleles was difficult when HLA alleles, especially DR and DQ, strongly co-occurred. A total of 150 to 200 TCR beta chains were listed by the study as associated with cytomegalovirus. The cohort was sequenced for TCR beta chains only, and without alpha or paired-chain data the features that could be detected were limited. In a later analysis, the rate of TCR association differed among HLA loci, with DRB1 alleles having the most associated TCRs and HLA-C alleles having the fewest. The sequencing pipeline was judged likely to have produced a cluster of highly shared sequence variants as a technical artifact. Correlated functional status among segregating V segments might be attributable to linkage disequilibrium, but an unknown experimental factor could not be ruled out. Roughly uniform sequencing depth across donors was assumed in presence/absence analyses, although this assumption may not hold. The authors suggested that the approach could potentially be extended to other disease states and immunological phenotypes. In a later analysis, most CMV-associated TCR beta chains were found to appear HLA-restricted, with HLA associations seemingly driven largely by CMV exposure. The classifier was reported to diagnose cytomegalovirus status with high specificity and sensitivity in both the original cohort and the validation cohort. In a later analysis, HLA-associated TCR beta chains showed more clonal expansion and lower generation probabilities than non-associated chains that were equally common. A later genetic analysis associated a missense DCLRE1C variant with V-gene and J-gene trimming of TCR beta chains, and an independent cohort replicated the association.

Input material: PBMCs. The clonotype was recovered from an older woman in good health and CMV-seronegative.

The CDR3: CSAELQGPPTGGYTF. Here is the DNA: TGCAGCGCAGAGTTACAGGGGCCCCCGACGGGGGGCTACACCTTC. The chain couples TRBV29-1 to TRBJ1-2; 7 junctional bases match TRBD1. CDR1 is given as SQVTM and CDR2 as ANQGSEA, both from the germline V gene. Unmatched junction bases come to 19, with V trimmed by 7 bases and J by 8 bases. From the cysteine through the phenylalanine, the CDR3 covers 15 amino acids. Left in the record is the CDR3 DNA by itself, 45 bases read in frame from the first base.